The 19 T cell receptor beta chains below were found in one sample sequenced in a study of T cell repertoires in cytomegalovirus infection. TCRdb redid the calling of the reads with MiXCR, one entry per CDR3 protein. This sample has over 450,000 distinct CDR3 sequences, with roughly 10% found just once. The source material was PBMCs. These receptors came from a human donor in good health (CMV status not recorded). Some clones in this sample may be carry-over from other donors' samples.

This clonotype occurred many times. CDR3 amino acids: CASRPPLDGLYNEQFF. CDR3 DNA: TGTGCCAGCAGACCGCCCCTGGACGGACTCTACAATGAGCAGTTCTTC. The chain joins TRBV28 to TRBJ2-1, with D possibly being TRBD2 (5 bases). This CDR3 spans 16 amino acids. Trimming pared 6 bases from V and 3 bases from J, leaving 18 bases between. Germline values: CDR1 MDHEN, CDR2 SYDVKM.

This clonotype has at least ten counts. The chain couples TRBV7-9 to TRBJ2-5; D is unclear. The CDR3 contains 14 residues. Trimming removed 2 bases from V and 2 bases from J, with 9 bases in between. Germline-derived CDR1 and CDR2 are SEHNR and FQNEAQ (reference sequence). The CDR3 coding sequence is TGTGCCAGCAGCTTAACGCTAGGACAAGAGACCCAGTACTTC. This sequence encodes CASSLTLGQETQYF.

This clonotype has a count of ten or more. The chain employs TRBV7-8 and TRBJ2-2; TRBD2 agrees at 11 bases. The germline gives CDR1 SGHVS, CDR2 FQNEAQ. V shed 5 bases and J 7 bases; nucleotides not matched to a gene: 12. This CDR3 region has 17 residues. CDR3 amino acids: CASSLTLAGGRSGELFF. The DNA of the CDR3 is TGTGCCAGCAGCCTGACCTTAGCGGGAGGGCGGAGCGGGGAGCTGTTTTTT. The entire variable domain, with the rest obtained from reference TRBV7-8 and TRBJ2-2, is as follows: GAGVSQSPRYKVAKRGQDVALRCDPISGHVSLFWYQQALGQGPEFLTYFQNEAQLDKSGLPSDRFFAERPEGSVSTLKIQRTQQEDSAVYLCASSLTLAGGRSGELFFGEGSRLTVL.

This chain connects TRBV6-2 or TRBV6-3 to TRBJ2-2; D not resolved. Trimming cost V 5 bases and J 5 bases, with 12 bases left between them. The germline V gene has CDR1 MNHEY and CDR2 SVGEGT. The CDR3 loop spans 14 amino acids. CDR3 sequence: CASSPPSETGELFF. The DNA for the CDR3 is TGTGCCAGCAGTCCCCCATCTGAAACCGGGGAGCTGTTTTTT.

CDR3 sequence (DNA): TGCAGCGTGGGGGCGGTAAATGAAAAACTGTTTTTT. Its translation is CSVGAVNEKLFF. V gene TRBV29-1 combines with J gene TRBJ1-4; D possibly corresponds to TRBD1 (6 bases). V was clipped by 6 bases and J by 5 bases, with 10 bases between them. CDR1 and CDR2 from the germline V gene are SQVTM and ANQGSEA. There are 12 residues in the CDR3. The variable domain in full, completed from reference TRBV29-1 and TRBJ1-4, reads SAVISQKPSRDICQRGTSLTIQCQVDSQVTMMFWYRQQPGQSLTLIATANQGSEATYESGFVIDKFPISRPNLTFSTLTVSNMSPEDSSIYLCSVGAVNEKLFFGSGTQLSVL.

This clonotype was observed at least ten times. J is TRBJ2-6 and V is TRBV6-6; perhaps TRBD1 as D (5 bases). CDR1 is MNHNY and CDR2 is SVGAGI in the germline V gene (reference sequence). The CDR3 is 16 residues long. The V gene lost 2 bases and the J gene lost 4 bases, with 12 bases spanning the gap. For the CDR3, the DNA is TGTGCCAGCAGTTACCCCGACAGTCGCGGGGCCAACGTCCTGACTTTC. Translated: CASSYPDSRGANVLTF.

Ten or more counts support this clonotype. The rearrangement uses TRBV7-8 and TRBJ1-2; possibly TRBD1 for D (5 bases). The CDR3 loop spans 13 amino acids. Germline-derived CDR1 and CDR2 are SGHVS and FQNEAQ. Trimming removed 5 bases from V and 6 bases from J, with 13 bases in between. This chain's CDR3 is CASSKAGVDGYTF. The CDR3 bases are TGTGCCAGCAGCAAAGCGGGGGTGGATGGCTACACCTTC.

This clonotype was counted between two and nine times. This rearrangement joins TRBV5-6 to TRBJ1-4; no definite D call. V dropped 2 bases and J dropped 6 bases, with 8 bases sitting between them. The CDR3 runs to 13 residues. CDR1 and CDR2 (germline): SGHDT, YYEEEE. CDR3 bases: TGTGCCAGCAGCTTTAAGGCAGATGAAAAACTGTTTTTT. Protein product: CASSFKADEKLFF.

This clonotype was detected ten times or more. The chain recombines TRBV7-8 with TRBJ1-5; 8 bases agree with TRBD1. V was clipped by 3 bases and J by 6 bases; unmatched bases: 10. Germline-derived CDR1 and CDR2 are SGHVS and FQNEAQ. This CDR3 is 16 amino acids long. The CDR3 sequence is CASSFGTPGGSQPQHF. CDR3 sequence (DNA): TGTGCCAGCAGCTTTGGGACCCCAGGGGGCAGTCAGCCCCAGCATTTT.

This clonotype was recorded a few times. The rearrangement joins TRBV11-2 to TRBJ2-6, with D hard to call. CDR3 size: 15 residues. The germline V and J ends were trimmed by 3 bases and 0 bases, with 6 bases remaining between them. Looked up from germline, CDR1 is SGHAT and CDR2 is FQNNGV. The CDR3 nucleotides read TGTGCCAGCAGCTTCCGACGCTCTGGGGCCAACGTCCTGACTTTC. Translating gives CASSFRRSGANVLTF. Drawing the rest from reference TRBV11-2 and TRBJ2-6, the complete variable domain is EAGVAQSPRYKIIEKRQSVAFWCNPISGHATLYWYQQILGQGPKLLIQFQNNGVVDDSQLPKDRFSAERLKGVDSTLKIQPAKLEDSAVYLCASSFRRSGANVLTFGAGSRLTVL.

The chain links TRBV12-3 or TRBV12-4 to TRBJ2-1; TRBD2 aligns across 8 bases. Losses at the gene ends were 2 bases for V and 6 bases for J; bases not matched to a gene: 6. The CDR3 loop spans 15 amino acids. The CDR3 loop reads CASSLQQAGGNEQFF. The CDR3 DNA sequence: TGTGCCAGCAGTTTACAGCAGGCGGGAGGCAATGAGCAGTTCTTC.

This clonotype was seen at least ten times. The rearrangement joins TRBV7-6 to TRBJ2-2, with D possibly matching TRBD2 (5 bases). Trimming took 5 bases from V and 6 from J, leaving 13 bases between them. The V gene's germline CDR1 is SGHVS and CDR2 FNYEAQ. This CDR3 has 14 residues. The DNA for the CDR3 is TGTGCCAGCAGCCCCCAACTAGATCCCGGGGAGCTGTTTTTT. Protein sequence: CASSPQLDPGELFF.

Many counts were recorded for this clonotype. J is TRBJ2-7 and V is TRBV29-1; 10 bases map to TRBD1. The V and J ends lost 4 bases and 1 base, in that order; junction bases with no gene match: 7. CDR3 size: 15 residues. The germline CDR1 and CDR2 sequences are SQVTM and ANQGSEA. CDR3 sequence (DNA): TGCAGCGTTGTCGGGACAGGGGTCCTTTCCTACGAGCAGTACTTC. Translated, it gives CSVVGTGVLSYEQYF.

This chain uses TRBV5-1 with TRBJ2-7; the D is unclear. The CDR3 runs to 13 residues. The germline V gene has CDR1 SGHRS and CDR2 YFSETQ. V dropped 0 bases and J dropped 7 bases, with 11 bases sitting between them. The CDR3: CASSLGSGREQYF. CDR3 DNA sequence: TGCGCCAGCAGCTTGGGTTCTGGCAGGGAGCAGTACTTC.

The sample holds many counts of this clonotype. The chain links TRBV7-8 to TRBJ1-5, with D perhaps matching TRBD1 (5 bases). Germline V lookup: CDR1 SGHVS, CDR2 FQNEAQ. V was shortened by 1 base and J by 7 bases, with 8 bases between the two germline ends. The CDR3 runs 13 residues. The CDR3: CASSLGGTQPQHF. The CDR3 nucleotides are TGTGCCAGCAGCTTAGGGGGGACCCAGCCCCAGCATTTT.

This clonotype was detected a few times. The chain has TRBV5-4 and TRBJ2-3; TRBD2 might be the D (6 bases). The CDR3 is 17 residues long. With 3 bases removed from V and 8 bases from J, the gap between germline ends came to 25 bases. CDR1 and CDR2 (germline): SGHNT, YYREEE (reference sequence). CDR3 region: CASSSSWGTPTIPTQYF. CDR3 in DNA: TGTGCCAGCAGCTCCTCTTGGGGGACTCCCACTATACCTACGCAGTATTTT.

This clonotype was observed many times. V usage is TRBV10-3 and J usage is TRBJ2-4, with D tentatively TRBD2 (5 bases). The CDR3 is 13 residues long. Trimming took 2 bases from V and 8 from J, leaving 10 bases between them. Germline V gene sequence: CDR1 ENHRY, CDR2 SYGVKD. The CDR3 spells CAISEGSSDIQYF. CDR3 in DNA: TGTGCCATCAGTGAGGGGAGTAGTGACATTCAGTACTTC.

This clonotype has a handful of counts. A much larger clone sits a single nucleotide away, making a read error possible. The rearrangement uses TRBV6-2 or TRBV6-3 and TRBJ2-1; TRBD2 matches 7 bases. Germline values: CDR1 MNHEY, CDR2 SVGEGT. CDR3 length: 17 amino acids. The DNA for the CDR3 is TGTGCCGGCAGTTACTCAGTACTAGCGTTGATTCCGTCGGAGCAGTTCTTC. Its translation is CAGSYSVLALIPSEQFF.

This clonotype was found many times. The CDR3 nucleotides are TGTGCCAGCGGGAGGGGTGCGAAGACCCAGTACTTC. Encoded protein: CASGRGAKTQYF. The chain couples TRBV12-3 or TRBV12-4 to TRBJ2-5; 7 bases fit TRBD2. V shed 8 bases and J 6 bases; nucleotides not matched to a gene: 6. The CDR3 length is 12 residues.